This T cell receptor beta chain was obtained from a study of beta chain features in type 1 diabetes. V dropped 8 bases and J dropped 6; count of bases not matched to a gene: 6. This CDR3 region has 13 residues. Per germline, CDR1 SNHLY and CDR2 FYNNEI. This clone turned up a few times. Since all of the isolated RNA was reverse transcribed, expressed TCRB transcripts were what got sequenced. Generated by immunoSEQ multiplex PCR, the TCRdb table keeps only in-frame clones and is missing some. The repertoire consists of 450,000 to 600,000 clones, with 25% to 35% occurring once and the leading ten covering about 0.065%.

This clonotype was sampled from a man aged 18 to 30 in good health. This chain links TRBV2 with TRBJ2-2; TRBD1 agrees at 7 bases. The sample consisted of naive CD4+ T cells from blood. The CDR3 bases are TGTGCCAGCGGACAGGCTGAGGCCGGGGAGCTGTTTTTT. This sequence encodes CASGQAEAGELFF.